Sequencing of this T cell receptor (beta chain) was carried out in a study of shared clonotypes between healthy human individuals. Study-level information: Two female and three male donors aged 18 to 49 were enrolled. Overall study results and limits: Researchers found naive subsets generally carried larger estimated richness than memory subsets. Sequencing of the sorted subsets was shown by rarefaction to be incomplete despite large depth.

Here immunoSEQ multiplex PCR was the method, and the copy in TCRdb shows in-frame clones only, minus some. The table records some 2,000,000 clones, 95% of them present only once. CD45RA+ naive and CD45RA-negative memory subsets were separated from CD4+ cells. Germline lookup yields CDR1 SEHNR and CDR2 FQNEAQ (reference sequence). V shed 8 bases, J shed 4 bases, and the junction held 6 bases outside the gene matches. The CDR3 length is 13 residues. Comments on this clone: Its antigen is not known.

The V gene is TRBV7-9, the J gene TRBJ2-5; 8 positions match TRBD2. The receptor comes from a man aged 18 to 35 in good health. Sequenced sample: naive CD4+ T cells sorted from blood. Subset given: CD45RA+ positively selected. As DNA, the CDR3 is TGTGCCAGCTTCAGAGCGGGAGTAGAGACCCAGTACTTC. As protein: CASFRAGVETQYF.